Below, 4 T cell receptor beta chains from the same sample are listed, as sequenced in a study of blood T cell repertoires in COVID-19. Sequencing used immunoSEQ multiplex PCR; TCRdb keeps in-frame clones, though not all of them. The sample lists fewer than 120,000 clones, roughly four fifths occurring once. The sequencing sample was made of peripheral blood. These receptors were collected from a woman between 55 and 75 years old with acute or convalescent COVID-19.

The chain joins TRBV14 to TRBJ2-2, with 8 bases that match TRBD1. Unmatched junction bases numbered 5, after V lost 3 bases and J lost 2 bases. Germline V gives CDR1 SGHDN, CDR2 FVKESK. The CDR3 extends over 16 amino acids. CDR3 DNA sequence: TGTGCCAGCAGCCACTGGACAGGGTTAAACACCGGGGAGCTGTTTTTT. It encodes CASSHWTGLNTGELFF.

V gene TRBV6-6 combines with J gene TRBJ2-2; 8 nucleotides agree with TRBD1. CDR3 size: 15 residues. Germline trimming cut 6 bases from V and 1 base from J; bases unmatched to any gene: 4. Germline V gene lookup returns CDR1 MNHNY and CDR2 SVGAGI (reference sequence). The CDR3 loop is CASSLDRVNTGELFF. The DNA of the CDR3 is TGTGCCAGCAGCTTGGACAGGGTGAACACCGGGGAGCTGTTTTTT.

The chain joins TRBV27 to TRBJ1-4; unclear D gene. The length of the CDR3 is 13 residues. Trimming cost V 6 bases and J 0 bases, with 5 bases left between them. The germline V gene has CDR1 MNHEY and CDR2 SMNVEV (reference sequence). This CDR3 is CASSRATNEKLFF. The CDR3 region has the DNA TGTGCCAGCAGCCGGGCAACTAATGAAAAACTGTTTTTT.

This chain connects TRBV21-1 to TRBJ2-7; TRBD1 was called by the table and not checked on the DNA. TRBV21-1 is a documented pseudogene. There are 15 residues in the CDR3. The CDR3 DNA sequence: TGTGCCAGCAGCAAATGGAACAGGGAATCCTACGAGCAGTACTTC. Amino acid sequence: CASSKWNRESYEQYF.